The entry that follows covers one T cell receptor beta chain sequence. Its antigen specificity is not known. No per-base quality is available; no much larger clone lies one base away. The data were taken from a study of shared clonotypes between healthy human individuals (dated by TCRdb to 2020 to 2022). Background for the entire study: A few men and a couple of women, aged 18 to 49 years, made up the cohort. Libraries were prepared and TCR repertoires were sequenced by different laboratories using diverse techniques, in order to increase sequencing depth and limit assay-specific biases. For each donor, CD4 naive and CD4 memory were each run on three plates, CD8 naive on two plates, and CD8 memory on one plate. To estimate repertoire size and how much clonotype sharing occurs between individuals, the study deeply sequenced the blood TCR repertoires of five healthy adults. Leukapheresis yielded between about 0.85 and 10 billion PBMCs per donor.

Using the deep immunoSEQ assay, multiplex PCR amplified TCR CDR3 regions from genomic DNA. Extracted genomic DNA from each cell subset was spread evenly across all wells of several immunoSEQ 96-well plates, with each plate serving as a replicate. For sorted subsets, roughly 200 ng of genomic DNA, equivalent to 25,000 to 35,000 T cell genomes, went into each replicate PCR. Purified libraries were measured with a Qubit 3.0 fluorometer, size-checked on a Bioanalyzer 2100, and measured again with the KAPA Library Quantification kit. Each immunoSEQ 96-well plate was sequenced on its own single-read 150-cycle Illumina NextSeq 550 flow cell. The authors' pipeline ran thus. Because the immunoSEQ output held only junctional sequences and lacked quality scores, the filtering could not match the filtering applied to full-length reads. To assign V/J genes and CDR3, sequences were annotated using PyIR, a Python wrapper for IgBLAST v1.9, with IMGT germline references. Reads with weak V/J assignments (E-value above 1e-6), missing CDR3, stop codons, out-of-frame junctions, or ambiguous translated residues were removed. V3J clonotypes were defined as sequences sharing the same inferred V gene, J gene, and CDR3 amino acid sequence. To compute the percentage overlap between repertoires, the number of shared unique clonotypes was divided by the size of the smaller repertoire. Three approaches were used to assess repertoire richness: RTK rarefaction, the Chao1 estimator, and Recon v2.1 estimates of unobserved clonotypes. Generation probabilities for all TCRbeta clonotypes obtained by the gDNA method from a handful of donors were computed using OLGA. Not all clones reach the TCRdb copy of this immuneACCESS table, which keeps in-frame sequences only. Checked studies attribute under half of the gap to unresolved V genes and leave the rest unexplained. That table furnishes V, J and clone size, whereas the DNA furnished D and trimming. Within this sample are roughly 2 million clones, with 85% to 95% of them counted one time only. 0.13% of the sample is in the top ten clones.

The donors were healthy, HIV-negative adults who had no recently reported acute infections or vaccinations. Every donor was a Caucasian adult living in Nashville, Tennessee, USA. Magnetic negative selection was used to enrich CD4+ T cells, after which naive cells were positively selected on CD45RA and the negative fraction became the memory subset. Blood was collected by leukapheresis, and PBMCs were isolated by Ficoll-Histopaque density gradient centrifugation and then cryopreserved in liquid nitrogen vapor phase. Analytical flow cytometry was used to check the purity and quantity of every magnetically sorted T cell population. From each sorted fraction, genomic DNA was isolated and quantified by UV absorbance on a Nanodrop 2000c. After removal of 2 bases from V and 7 bases from J, the junction retains 6 bases not matched to a gene. CDR1 and CDR2, looked up from the germline V gene (reference sequence), are LNHNV and YYDKDF. Including the terminal cysteine and phenylalanine, the CDR3 comprises 15 residues. This entry keeps only the CDR3 DNA: 45 bases, framed from base 1.

General conclusions and limits of the study: Sharing across several donors was observed for about 5% of naive CD4, about 4% of naive CD8, 2% to 2.5% of memory CD4, and around 0.4% of memory CD8 clonotypes. Naive subsets generally had larger estimated clonotype richness than memory subsets. Compared with non-shared clonotypes, the clonotypes found in all four sorted-subset donors had higher generation probabilities. Sampling was restricted to blood, and TCR repertoires in tissues likely differ from the TCR repertoires found in blood. Based on pairwise subsampling, the degree of clonotype sharing among donors was expected to be affected by sequencing depth. Rarefaction of sorted-subset datasets indicated incomplete sequencing despite the large sequencing depth. Because the study included only a small number of donors, the genetic and exposure-history diversity represented was limited.

The clonotype was recovered from a man between 18 and 29 years old in good health. Sequencing was done on a sample of naive CD4+ T cells sorted from blood. The label giving this sample's cell subset or site can be read as: CD45RA+ positively selected. Recombination linked TRBV15 to TRBJ1-5; 9 central nucleotides agree with TRBD1. For the CDR3, the sequence is CATSRWDRDGQPQHF. The bases read TGTGCCACCAGCAGATGGGACAGGGACGGCCAGCCCCAGCATTTT.